Here is one TCR beta chain with its context. Its matching antigen is unknown. The sample originates from a study of CD8 T cells in ankylosing spondylitis. Study observations and caveats: Blood of patients with ankylosing spondylitis appeared to be characterized by a TCR beta motif of several highly homologous variants. A subset of motif variants has previously been described in the synovial fluid and blood of reactive arthritis. The clones that were linked to disease were reported to be significantly enriched in matched synovial fluid samples from ankylosing spondylitis patients.

The CDR3 runs 12 residues. Trimming pared 6 bases from V and 6 bases from J, leaving 12 bases between. Making use of molecular barcodes, quantitative 5'-RACE generated TCR beta libraries. TCRdb re-analysed the 5' RACE reads in MiXCR, keeping a single row per CDR3 protein. The sample lists approximately 550,000 distinct CDR3 sequences, 12% seen once, with under 7.5% in the top ten. The receptor's source is a male donor with ankylosing spondylitis. The chain carries TRBV12-3 or TRBV12-4 and TRBJ2-7; D is unresolved. Sequenced input: blood, either unsorted or a sorted T cell fraction (not recorded which). The CDR3 DNA sequence: TGTGCCAGCAGATCGGACGAAGGCGAGCAGTACTTC. Its translation: CASRSDEGEQYF.